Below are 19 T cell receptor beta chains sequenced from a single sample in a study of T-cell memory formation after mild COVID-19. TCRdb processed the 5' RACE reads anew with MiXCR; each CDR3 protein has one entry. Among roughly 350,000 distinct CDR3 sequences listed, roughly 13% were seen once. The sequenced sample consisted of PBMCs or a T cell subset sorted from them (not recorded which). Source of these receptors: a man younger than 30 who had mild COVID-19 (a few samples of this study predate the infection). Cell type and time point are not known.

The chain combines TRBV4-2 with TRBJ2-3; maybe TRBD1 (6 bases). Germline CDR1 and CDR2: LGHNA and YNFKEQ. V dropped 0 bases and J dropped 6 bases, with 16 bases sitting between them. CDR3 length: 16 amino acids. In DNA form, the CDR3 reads TGTGCCAGCAGCCAAGAGCGGGCCATGGGGGCCGATACGCAGTATTTT. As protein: CASSQERAMGADTQYF.

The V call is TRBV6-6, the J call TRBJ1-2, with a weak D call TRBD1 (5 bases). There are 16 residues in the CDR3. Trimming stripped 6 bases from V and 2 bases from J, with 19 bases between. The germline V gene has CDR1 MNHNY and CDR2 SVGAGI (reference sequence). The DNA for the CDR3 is TGTGCCAGCAGCCAACGTGGGGGTTCTCCCAACTATGGCTACACCTTC. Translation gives CASSQRGGSPNYGYTF.

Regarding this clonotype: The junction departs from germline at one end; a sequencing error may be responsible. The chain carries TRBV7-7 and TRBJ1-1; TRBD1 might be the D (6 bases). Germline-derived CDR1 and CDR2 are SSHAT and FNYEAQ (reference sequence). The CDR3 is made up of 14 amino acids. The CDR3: CASSTGQPGAEAFF. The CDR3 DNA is TGTGCTAGCAGCACTGGACAGCCTGGGGCTGAAGCTTTCTTT. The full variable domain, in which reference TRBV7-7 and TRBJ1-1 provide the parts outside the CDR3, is GAGVSQSPRYKVTKRGQDVTLRCDPISSHATLYWYQQALGQGPEFLTYFNYEAQPDKSGLPSDRFSAERPEGSISTLTIQRTEQRDSAMYRCASSTGQPGAEAFFGQGTRLTVV.

DNA of the CDR3: TGCGCCAGCAGCTTGGGAGACAGGTCGTCACCCCTCCACTTT. As protein: CASSLGDRSSPLHF. The genes are TRBV5-1 and TRBJ1-6, with a tentative D call TRBD1 (6 bases). This CDR3 is built from 14 residues. The V end was cut by 0 bases, the J end by 10 bases, with 11 bases between. Germline lookup yields CDR1 SGHRS and CDR2 YFSETQ.

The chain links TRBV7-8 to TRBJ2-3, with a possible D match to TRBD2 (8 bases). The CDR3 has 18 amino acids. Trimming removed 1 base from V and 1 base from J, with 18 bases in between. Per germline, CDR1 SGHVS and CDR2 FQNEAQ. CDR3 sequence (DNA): TGTGCCAGCAGCTTAGGAGGGGGCACAGCGGGGGGCACAGATACGCAGTATTTT. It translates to CASSLGGGTAGGTDTQYF.

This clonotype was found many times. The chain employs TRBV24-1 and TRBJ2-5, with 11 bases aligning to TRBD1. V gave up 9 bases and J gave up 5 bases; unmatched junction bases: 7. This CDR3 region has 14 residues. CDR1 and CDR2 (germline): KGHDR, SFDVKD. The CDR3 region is CATSGTGGSETQYF. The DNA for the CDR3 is TGTGCCACCTCCGGGACAGGGGGTTCGGAGACCCAGTACTTC.

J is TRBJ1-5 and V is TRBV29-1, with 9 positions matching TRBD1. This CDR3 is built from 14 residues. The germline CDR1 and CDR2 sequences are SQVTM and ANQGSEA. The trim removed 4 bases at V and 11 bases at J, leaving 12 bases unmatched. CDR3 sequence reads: CSVVLGQGLRAQHF. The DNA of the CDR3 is TGCAGCGTTGTGCTGGGACAGGGCTTGAGGGCCCAGCATTTT.

The CDR3 loop reads CAWSGLGTDSPLHF. For the CDR3, the DNA is TGTGCCTGGAGTGGGTTGGGGACAGATTCACCCCTCCACTTT. The genes are TRBV30 and TRBJ1-6, with TRBD1 matching over 7 bases. The ends lost 1 base at V and 8 bases at J; junction bases unmatched: 5. Germline V CDR1 and CDR2: GTSNPN, SVGIG (reference sequence). This CDR3 spans 14 amino acids.

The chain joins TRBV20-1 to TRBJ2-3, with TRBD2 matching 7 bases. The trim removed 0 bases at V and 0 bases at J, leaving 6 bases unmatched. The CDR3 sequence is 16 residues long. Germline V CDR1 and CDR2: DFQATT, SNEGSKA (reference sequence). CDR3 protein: CSARDLGRESTDTQYF. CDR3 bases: TGCAGTGCTAGAGATCTGGGGAGGGAGAGCACAGATACGCAGTATTTT.

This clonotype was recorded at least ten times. CDR3 nucleotide sequence: TGTGCCAGCAGCCAAGATCTTACTAGCGGGGGGCGGACCCAGTACTTC. This encodes CASSQDLTSGGRTQYF. V usage is TRBV3-1 and J usage is TRBJ2-5, with TRBD2 matching 12 bases. This CDR3 region has 16 residues. The germline CDR1 and CDR2 sequences are LGHDT and YNNKEL (reference sequence). The ends lost 0 bases at V and 7 bases at J; junction bases unmatched: 6.

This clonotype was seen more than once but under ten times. The CDR3 here is CASVTGTGNTGELFF. The CDR3 DNA follows: TGTGCCAGCGTTACCGGGACAGGGAACACCGGGGAGCTGTTTTTT. The chain carries TRBV12-3 or TRBV12-4 and TRBJ2-2; 8 nucleotides align to TRBD1. J lost 1 base, V lost 8 bases, and 6 bases had no gene match. The CDR3 loop spans 15 amino acids.

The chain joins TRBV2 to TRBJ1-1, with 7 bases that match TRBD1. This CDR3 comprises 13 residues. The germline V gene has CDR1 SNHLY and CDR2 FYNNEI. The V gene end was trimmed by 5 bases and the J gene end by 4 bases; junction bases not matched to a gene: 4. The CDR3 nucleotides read TGTGCCAGCAGTTGGGACAGCCTCACTGAAGCTTTCTTT. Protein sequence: CASSWDSLTEAFF.

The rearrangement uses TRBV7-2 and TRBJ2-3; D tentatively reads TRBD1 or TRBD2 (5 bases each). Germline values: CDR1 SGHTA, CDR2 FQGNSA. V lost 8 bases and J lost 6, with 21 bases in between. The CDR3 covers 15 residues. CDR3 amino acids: CASGFEGRWRDTQYF. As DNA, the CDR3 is TGTGCCAGCGGTTTTGAGGGACGTTGGAGGGATACGCAGTATTTT.

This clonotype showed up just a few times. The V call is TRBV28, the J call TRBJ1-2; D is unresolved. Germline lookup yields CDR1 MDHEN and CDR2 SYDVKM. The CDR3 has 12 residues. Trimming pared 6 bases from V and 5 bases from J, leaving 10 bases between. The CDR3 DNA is TGTGCCAGCAGCCGTGCGGTGTATGGCTACACCTTC. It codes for CASSRAVYGYTF.

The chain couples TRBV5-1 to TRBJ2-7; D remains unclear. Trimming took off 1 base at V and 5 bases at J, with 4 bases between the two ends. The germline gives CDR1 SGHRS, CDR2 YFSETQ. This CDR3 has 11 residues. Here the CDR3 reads CASSLSHEQYV. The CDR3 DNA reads TGCGCCAGCAGCTTGAGTCACGAGCAGTACGTC.

The CDR3 is CASSLTGTSINNEQFF. The CDR3 bases are TGTGCCAGCAGCTTGACCGGGACTAGCATCAACAATGAGCAGTTCTTC. The rearrangement links TRBV6-2 or TRBV6-3 to TRBJ2-1, with 9 bases aligning to TRBD2. Germline V gene sequence: CDR1 MNHEY, CDR2 SVGEGT. The V segment lost 6 bases and the J segment 5 bases; nucleotides outside the gene matches: 11. The CDR3 covers 16 residues.

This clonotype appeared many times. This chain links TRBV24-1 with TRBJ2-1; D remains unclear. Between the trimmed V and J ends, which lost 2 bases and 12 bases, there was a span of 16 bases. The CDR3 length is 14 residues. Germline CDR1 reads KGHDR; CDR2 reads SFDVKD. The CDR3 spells CATSDSPSLWTQFF. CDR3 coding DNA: TGTGCCACCAGTGATTCCCCGAGTTTATGGACGCAGTTCTTC.

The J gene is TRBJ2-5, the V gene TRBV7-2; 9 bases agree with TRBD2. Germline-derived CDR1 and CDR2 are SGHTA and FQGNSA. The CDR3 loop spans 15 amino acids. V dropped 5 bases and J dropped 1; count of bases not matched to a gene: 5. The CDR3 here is CASSPTSGIQETQYF. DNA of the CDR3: TGTGCCAGCAGCCCGACTAGCGGCATCCAAGAGACCCAGTACTTC.

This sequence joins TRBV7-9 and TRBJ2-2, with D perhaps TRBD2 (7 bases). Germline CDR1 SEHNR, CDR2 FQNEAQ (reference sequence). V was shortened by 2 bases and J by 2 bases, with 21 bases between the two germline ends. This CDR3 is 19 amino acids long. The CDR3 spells CASSLRSGGGPPNTGELFF. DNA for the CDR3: TGTGCCAGCAGCTTACGATCCGGCGGGGGCCCGCCCAACACCGGGGAGCTGTTTTTT.